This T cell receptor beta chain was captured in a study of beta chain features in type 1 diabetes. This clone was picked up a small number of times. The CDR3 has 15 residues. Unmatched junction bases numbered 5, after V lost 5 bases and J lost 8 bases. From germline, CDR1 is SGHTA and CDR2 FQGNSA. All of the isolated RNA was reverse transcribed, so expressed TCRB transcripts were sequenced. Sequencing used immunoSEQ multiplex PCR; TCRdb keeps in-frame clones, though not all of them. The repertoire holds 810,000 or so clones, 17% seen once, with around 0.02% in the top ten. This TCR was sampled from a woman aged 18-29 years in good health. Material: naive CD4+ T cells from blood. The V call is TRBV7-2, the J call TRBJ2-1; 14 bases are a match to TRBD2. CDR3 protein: CASSAGLAGVDEQFF. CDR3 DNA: TGTGCCAGCAGCGCGGGACTAGCGGGAGTCGATGAGCAGTTCTTC.